This T cell receptor (beta chain) is from a study of blood T cell repertoires in COVID-19. Generated by immunoSEQ multiplex PCR, the TCRdb table keeps only in-frame clones and is missing some. The sample shows hundreds of thousands of clones, about nine tenths of them seen only once. This CDR3 has 18 amino acids. The germline gives CDR1 SGHDT, CDR2 YYEEEE. J lost 0 bases, V lost 0 bases, and 8 bases had no gene match. V gene TRBV5-6 combines with J gene TRBJ2-3, with TRBD1 identical over 9 bases. The TCR was taken from a woman aged 18-29 years who had recovered from COVID-19. The sample taken for sequencing was PBMCs or T cells enriched from blood (not recorded which). CDR3 amino acids: CASSLEGQGTTSTDTQYF. CDR3 DNA sequence: TGTGCCAGCAGCTTGGAAGGACAGGGGACAACAAGCACAGATACGCAGTATTTT.